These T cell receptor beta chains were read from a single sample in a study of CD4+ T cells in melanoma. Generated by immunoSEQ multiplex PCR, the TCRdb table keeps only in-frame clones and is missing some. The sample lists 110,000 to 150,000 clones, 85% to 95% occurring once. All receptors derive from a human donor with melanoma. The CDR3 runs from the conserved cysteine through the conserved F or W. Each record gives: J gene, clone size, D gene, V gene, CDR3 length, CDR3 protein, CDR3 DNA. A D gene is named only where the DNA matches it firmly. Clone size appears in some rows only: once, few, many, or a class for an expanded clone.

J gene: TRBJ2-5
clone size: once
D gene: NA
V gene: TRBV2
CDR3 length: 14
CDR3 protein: CASFPSVTRETQYF
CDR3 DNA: TGTGCCAGCTTCCCTAGCGTGACCCGGGAGACCCAGTACTTC

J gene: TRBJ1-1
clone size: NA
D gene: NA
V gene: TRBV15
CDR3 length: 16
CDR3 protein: CATSYSTGVQYTEAFF
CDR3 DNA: TGTGCCACCAGTTACTCCACCGGGGTACAGTACACTGAAGCTTTCTTT

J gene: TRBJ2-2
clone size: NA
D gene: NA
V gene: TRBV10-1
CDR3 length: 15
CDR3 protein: CASSELRGNTGELFF
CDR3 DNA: TGCGCCAGCAGTGAGTTGCGGGGAAACACCGGGGAGCTGTTTTTT

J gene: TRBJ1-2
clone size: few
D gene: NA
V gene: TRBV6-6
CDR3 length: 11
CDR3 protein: CASRFNYGYTF
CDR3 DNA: TGTGCCAGCAGATTTAACTATGGCTACACCTTC

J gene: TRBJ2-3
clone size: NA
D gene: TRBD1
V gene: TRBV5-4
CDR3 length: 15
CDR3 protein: CASSMRQGRTDTQYF
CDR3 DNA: TGTGCCAGCAGCATGAGACAGGGGCGGACAGATACGCAGTATTTT

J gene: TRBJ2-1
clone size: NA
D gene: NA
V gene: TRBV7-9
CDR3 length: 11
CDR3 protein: CASSSRDEQFF
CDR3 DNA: TGTGCCAGCAGCTCGAGGGATGAGCAGTTCTTC

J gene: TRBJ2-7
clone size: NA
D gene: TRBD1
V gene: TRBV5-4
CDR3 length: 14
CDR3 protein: CASSPGQGAYEQYF
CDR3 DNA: TGTGCCAGCAGTCCGGGACAGGGGGCCTACGAGCAGTACTTC

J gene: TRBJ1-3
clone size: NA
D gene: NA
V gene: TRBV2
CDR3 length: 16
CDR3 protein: CASSEALGAFGNTIYF
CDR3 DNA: TGTGCCAGCAGTGAAGCGCTGGGGGCCTTCGGAAACACCATATATTTT

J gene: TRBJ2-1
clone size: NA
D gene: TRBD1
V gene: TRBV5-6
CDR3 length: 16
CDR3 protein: CASSLFAGGRNNEQFF
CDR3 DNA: TGTGCCAGCAGCTTGTTTGCAGGGGGCCGCAACAATGAGCAGTTCTTC

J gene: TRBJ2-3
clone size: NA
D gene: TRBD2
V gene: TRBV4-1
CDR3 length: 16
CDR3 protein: CASSQVLAGGTDTQYF
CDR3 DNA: TGCGCCAGCAGCCAAGTCCTAGCGGGGGGCACAGATACGCAGTATTTT

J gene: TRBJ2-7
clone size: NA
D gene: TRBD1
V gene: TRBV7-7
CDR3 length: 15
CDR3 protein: CASSLEAGGDYEQYF
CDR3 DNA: TGTGCCAGCAGCTTAGAGGCAGGGGGCGATTACGAGCAGTACTTC

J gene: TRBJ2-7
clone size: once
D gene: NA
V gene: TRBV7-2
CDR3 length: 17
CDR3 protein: CASSLESRPPSSYEQYF
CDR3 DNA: TGTGCCAGCAGCTTAGAGAGTAGACCCCCGAGCTCCTACGAGCAGTACTTC

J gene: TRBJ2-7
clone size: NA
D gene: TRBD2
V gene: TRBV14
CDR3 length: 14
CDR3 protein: CASSLGGGFYEQYF
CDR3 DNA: TGTGCCAGCAGCCTTGGGGGGGGGTTCTACGAGCAGTACTTC

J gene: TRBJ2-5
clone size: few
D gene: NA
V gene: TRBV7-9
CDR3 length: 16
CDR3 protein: CASSWHYQGYAETQYF
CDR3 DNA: TGTGCCAGCAGCTGGCACTACCAGGGTTATGCGGAGACCCAGTACTTC

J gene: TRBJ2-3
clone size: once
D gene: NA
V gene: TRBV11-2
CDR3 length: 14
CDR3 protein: CATLSPGGTDTQYF
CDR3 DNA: TGTGCCACCCTAAGTCCGGGGGGCACAGATACGCAGTATTTT

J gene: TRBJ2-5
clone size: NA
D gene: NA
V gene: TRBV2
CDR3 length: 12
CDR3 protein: CASREIQETQYF
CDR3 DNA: TGTGCCAGCAGGGAAATCCAAGAGACCCAGTACTTC

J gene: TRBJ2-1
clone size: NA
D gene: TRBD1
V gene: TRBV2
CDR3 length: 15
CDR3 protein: CASSSGQGAGISQFF
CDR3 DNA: TGTGCCAGCAGCTCGGGACAGGGGGCCGGAATATCCCAGTTCTTC